The rows below give T cell receptor beta chains drawn from one sample of a study of blood T cells in healthy people across ages. TCRdb fed the 5' RACE reads into MiXCR, producing one record per CDR3 protein. In the table there are 1.5 million to 2 million distinct CDR3 sequences, 28% of which are singletons. The sequencing sample was made of blood. These receptors were obtained from a woman aged 25 to 39 in good health. Both conserved end residues are part of each CDR3. D genes are given only for firm matches. A clone size is listed for some rows: how often the clone was seen (once, few, many), or a class if it is expanded.

j_gene,d_gene,v_gene,abundance,CDR3nt,CDR3aa
TRBJ2-3,.,TRBV29-1,.,TGCAGCGTGACGGTGGGAGATAGGCAGTATTTT,CSVTVGDRQYF
TRBJ1-4,.,TRBV5-1,few,TGCGCCAGCAGCTTGAATAACCTTGAAAAACTGTTTTTT,CASSLNNLEKLFF
TRBJ1-2,.,TRBV6-6,many,TGTGCCAGCAGTTACATTGGGGCTGGCTACACCTTC,CASSYIGAGYTF
TRBJ2-5,.,TRBV18,.,TGTGCCAGCTCAAAAATCGAGACCCAGTACTTC,CASSKIETQYF
TRBJ2-7,TRBD2,TRBV7-2,many,TGTGCCAGCAGCTTGGGCCTAGCGGGAGCCTCCTACGAGCAGTACTTC,CASSLGLAGASYEQYF
TRBJ2-7,TRBD2,TRBV6-2/TRBV6-3,few,TGTGCCAGCAGTACCCTCAGAGCGGGGGGATCCTACTACGAGCAGTACTTC,CASSTLRAGGSYYEQYF
TRBJ2-5,.,TRBV6-1,few,TGTGCCAGCAGCCCGTCTAGGGCTGCGGGAACCAAAGAGACCCAGTACTTC,CASSPSRAAGTKETQYF
TRBJ1-1,.,TRBV20-1,.,TGCAGTGCTAGCCTACCAATAATGAACACTGAAGCTTTCTTT,CSASLPIMNTEAFF
TRBJ2-7,TRBD2,TRBV10-3,.,TGTGCCATCACTAGAGCGGGAACCCCCAACGAGCAGTACTTC,CAITRAGTPNEQYF
TRBJ1-2,TRBD1,TRBV28,few,TGTGCCAGCAGCCAAACAGGGGGCATTCATGGCTACACCTTC,CASSQTGGIHGYTF
TRBJ1-5,TRBD1,TRBV20-1,.,TGCAGTGCTAGAGAGGGAGGACAGGGGAAGTTGGATCAGCCCCAGCATTTT,CSAREGGQGKLDQPQHF
TRBJ2-3,.,TRBV6-1,.,TGTGCCAGCAGTGAAGGGATCGACTTACCGTGGAGGAATTTT,CASSEGIDLPWRNF
TRBJ2-4,TRBD1,TRBV10-3,many,TGTGCCATCAGTGCTGGGACAGGTAAAAACATTCAGTACTTC,CAISAGTGKNIQYF
TRBJ2-1,TRBD2,TRBV7-3,.,TGTGCCTGCAGTGGACTAGCGGGGATTTCTAAGTACAATGAGCAGTTCTTC,CACSGLAGISKYNEQFF